These 29 T cell receptor beta chains share one sample of origin, sequenced in a study of blood T cell repertoires in COVID-19. Sequencing used immunoSEQ multiplex PCR; TCRdb keeps in-frame clones, though not all of them. The sample carries roughly 320,000 clones, 65% to 90% recorded once. Sequencing input: peripheral blood. Every receptor here comes from a human donor in a cohort sampled during active COVID-19.

The sample holds one count of this clone. The V call is TRBV5-1, the J call TRBJ2-7, with D possibly TRBD2 on 5 matching bases. This CDR3 spans 13 amino acids. The germline V gene encodes CDR1 SGHRS and CDR2 YFSETQ. V gave up 2 bases and J gave up 3 bases, with 9 bases separating them. The DNA of the CDR3 is TGCGCCAGCAGCTTATATGCGGGCTACGAGCAGTACTTC. The encoded protein is CASSLYAGYEQYF.

The chain is built from TRBV18 and TRBJ1-1; no firm D call. Germline V CDR1 and CDR2: KGHSH, LQKENI. This CDR3 spans 15 amino acids. Trimming took off 4 bases at V and 0 bases at J, with 12 bases between the two ends. The CDR3 DNA is TGTGCCAGCTCACGGGGTTCGGGGATGAACACTGAAGCTTTCTTT. Its protein is CASSRGSGMNTEAFF. The whole variable domain, filled in from reference TRBV18 and TRBJ1-1, reads NAGVMQNPRHLVRRRGQEARLRCSPMKGHSHVYWYRQLPEEGLKFMVYLQKENIIDESGMPKERFSAEFPKEGPSILRIQQVVRGDSAAYFCASSRGSGMNTEAFFGQGTRLTVV.

This sequence joins TRBV6-1 and TRBJ2-1; 12 bases are a match to TRBD1. The germline CDR1 and CDR2 sequences are MNHNS and SASEGT. Losses at the gene ends were 3 bases for V and 8 bases for J; bases not matched to a gene: 5. CDR3 length: 15 residues. In nucleotides, the CDR3 is TGTGCCAGCAGTGATGGGACAGGGGGCCTAGATGAGCAGTTCTTC. It is translated as CASSDGTGGLDEQFF.

This clone was found once. This chain links TRBV6-2 or TRBV6-3 with TRBJ1-2; the match to TRBD1 covers 11 bases. Losses at the gene ends were 5 bases for V and 4 bases for J; bases not matched to a gene: 9. The CDR3 runs to 16 residues. Germline assignment: CDR1 MNHEY and CDR2 SVGEGT. CDR3 DNA: TGTGCCAGCAGTAATCCCGGGACAGGGGGTCCCTATGGCTACACCTTC. Translating gives CASSNPGTGGPYGYTF.

This sequence joins TRBV27 and TRBJ1-6; D is uncertain. The germline V gene encodes CDR1 MNHEY and CDR2 SMNVEV (reference sequence). Deletions cut 0 bases from V and 9 bases from J, with 6 bases between. CDR3 length: 13 amino acids. This CDR3 reads CASSLSLLSPLHF. The CDR3 region has the DNA TGTGCCAGCAGTTTATCCCTTCTTTCACCCCTCCACTTT.

Of note for this clone: This sample includes further DNA sequences coding for the same CDR3. The chain joins TRBV3-1 (or the pseudogene TRBV3-2) to TRBJ2-5; possibly TRBD2 for D (5 bases). The CDR3 runs 13 residues. Germline CDR1 is LGHDT and CDR2 is YNNKEL (reference sequence). Trimming shortened V by 4 bases and J by 2 bases, and 8 bases separated the two germline ends. CDR3 sequence (DNA): TGTGCCAGCAGCCGCACTAGACAAGAGACCCAGTACTTC. The encoded protein is CASSRTRQETQYF.

CDR3 in amino acids: CGGAWGEQFF. In DNA, the CDR3 is TGCGGTGGGGCTTGGGGTGAGCAGTTCTTC. J is TRBJ2-1 and V is TRBV29-1; a possible D gene is TRBD1 (5 bases). The germline V gene encodes CDR1 SQVTM and CDR2 ANQGSEA. This CDR3 spans 10 amino acids.

The rearrangement uses TRBV7-3 and TRBJ1-1, with 7 positions matching TRBD1. V lost 0 bases and J lost 0; bases outside the gene matches: 1. Germline V gene lookup returns CDR1 SGHTA and CDR2 FQGTGA. This CDR3 has 15 amino acids. CDR3 sequence: CASSLTTGVNTEAFF. In DNA, the CDR3 is TGTGCCAGCAGCTTAACTACAGGGGTGAACACTGAAGCTTTCTTT.

The V call is TRBV24-1, the J call TRBJ2-1, with a tentative D call TRBD2 (6 bases). The CDR3 consists of 12 residues. Trimming removed 6 bases from V and 6 bases from J, with 8 bases in between. In germline, CDR1 is KGHDR, CDR2 SFDVKD. The CDR3 here is CATSHSGNEQFF. Here the CDR3 DNA reads TGTGCCACCAGTCATAGCGGCAATGAGCAGTTCTTC.

The CDR3 DNA follows: TGTGCCAGTAGTATAGGAGCGAACACCGGGGAGCTGTTTTTT. Translated, it gives CASSIGANTGELFF. The chain uses TRBV19 and TRBJ2-2; D unclear. Germline V gene sequence: CDR1 LNHDA, CDR2 SQIVND (reference sequence). The CDR3 runs to 14 residues. Between the trimmed V and J ends, which lost 1 base and 0 bases, there was a span of 3 bases.

The chain is built from TRBV7-2 and TRBJ2-7; 9 bases agree with TRBD1. Germline values: CDR1 SGHTA, CDR2 FQGNSA. Trimming took 4 bases from V and 6 from J; bases not matched to a gene: 10. The CDR3 loop spans 15 amino acids. CDR3 region: CASSSRPGTGSEQYF. In DNA form, the CDR3 reads TGTGCCAGCAGCTCTCGTCCCGGGACAGGGAGCGAGCAGTACTTC.

The chain links TRBV7-9 to TRBJ2-5; 10 positions agree with TRBD1. J lost 10 bases, V lost 5 bases, and 16 bases had no gene match. The germline CDR1 and CDR2 sequences are SEHNR and FQNEAQ (reference sequence). The length of the CDR3 is 16 residues. CDR3 loop: CASSISPKGQGKGQYF. CDR3 coding DNA: TGTGCCAGCAGCATATCACCTAAGGGACAGGGGAAGGGCCAGTACTTC.

The chain joins TRBV18 to TRBJ1-2; TRBD1 agrees at 8 bases. The V and J ends lost 5 bases and 8 bases, in that order; junction bases with no gene match: 10. From germline, CDR1 is KGHSH and CDR2 LQKENI. This CDR3 is 14 amino acids long. The CDR3 here is CASSGSGGAIGYTF. The DNA for the CDR3 is TGTGCCAGCTCAGGTTCAGGGGGCGCAATCGGCTACACCTTC.

The rearrangement uses TRBV6-5 and TRBJ1-1, with D perhaps TRBD1 (5 bases). This CDR3 has 14 amino acids. Germline V CDR1 and CDR2: MNHEY, SVGAGI. With 2 bases removed from V and 1 base from J, the gap between germline ends came to 8 bases. CDR3 in DNA: TGTGCCAGCAGTTACGGGGCGACGAACACTGAAGCTTTCTTT. The encoded protein is CASSYGATNTEAFF.

In DNA form, the CDR3 reads TGTGCCAGCAGTTTACTAGGGGGGGATCAGCCCCAGCATTTT. Translating it yields CASSLLGGDQPQHF. The J gene is TRBJ1-5, the V gene TRBV27; the D gene is possibly TRBD1 (6 bases). With 2 bases removed from V and 5 bases from J, the gap between germline ends came to 10 bases. The V gene's germline CDR1 is MNHEY and CDR2 SMNVEV (reference sequence). The CDR3 covers 14 residues.

The chain employs TRBV15 and TRBJ2-7, with TRBD1 as a possible D gene (6 bases). CDR1 is LNHNV and CDR2 is YYDKDF in the germline V gene (reference sequence). The CDR3 runs 16 residues. With 1 base removed from V and 3 bases from J, the gap between germline ends came to 16 bases. Here the CDR3 reads CATSRVGRGFFYEQYF. CDR3 coding DNA: TGTGCCACCAGCAGAGTTGGCAGGGGATTTTTCTACGAGCAGTACTTC.

The genes are TRBV6-5 and TRBJ1-1; D is unclear. This CDR3 region has 16 residues. The V end lost 0 bases, the J end lost 0 bases, and 11 bases lay between the germline ends. Germline lookup yields CDR1 MNHEY and CDR2 SVGAGI. The CDR3 here is CASSYSAWALNTEAFF. CDR3 nucleotide sequence: TGTGCCAGCAGTTACTCGGCCTGGGCATTGAACACTGAAGCTTTCTTT.

The chain recombines TRBV4-1 with TRBJ2-7; D may be TRBD2 (6 bases). V was cut by 4 bases and J by 0 bases, with 16 bases left in between. Germline V gene data show CDR1 as MGHRA and CDR2 as YSYEKL. CDR3 length: 16 residues. This CDR3 reads CASSLYRDSGSYEQYF. In DNA form, the CDR3 reads TGCGCCAGCAGCCTATACCGGGACTCAGGCTCCTACGAGCAGTACTTC.

The chain carries TRBV11-2 and TRBJ1-1; D unclear. The germline V gene has CDR1 SGHAT and CDR2 FQNNGV. The CDR3 sequence is 15 residues long. Deletions cut 3 bases from V and 0 bases from J, with 11 bases between. Written as DNA, the CDR3 is TGTGCCAGCAGCTTTAGTTCCCTAATGAACACTGAAGCTTTCTTT. Translation gives CASSFSSLMNTEAFF.

The J gene is TRBJ2-1, the V gene TRBV7-9; 12 bases agree with TRBD2. This CDR3 contains 13 residues. V lost 5 bases and J lost 7; bases outside the gene matches: 0. Germline assignment: CDR1 SEHNR and CDR2 FQNEAQ (reference sequence). DNA of the CDR3: TGTGCCAGCAGCACTAGCGGGGGGAATGAGCAGTTCTTC. As protein: CASSTSGGNEQFF.

The V call is TRBV6-5, the J call TRBJ2-2, with TRBD2 matching 8 bases. The CDR3 runs to 14 residues. V trimming: 6 bases; J trimming: 5 bases; junction bases outside the gene matches: 5. The germline V gene encodes CDR1 MNHEY and CDR2 SVGAGI. This CDR3 is CASRLGGRTGELFF. For the CDR3, the DNA is TGTGCCAGCAGGCTGGGCGGGAGGACCGGGGAGCTGTTTTTT.

The chain recombines TRBV11-2 with TRBJ2-6; D remains unclear. Germline-derived CDR1 and CDR2 are SGHAT and FQNNGV. Trimming cost V 5 bases and J 0 bases, with 8 bases left between them. The CDR3 contains 15 residues. CDR3 protein: CASSTLSSGANVLTF. The CDR3 DNA sequence: TGTGCCAGCAGCACGCTAAGCTCTGGGGCCAACGTCCTGACTTTC.

The genes are TRBV18 and TRBJ2-7; D unclear. The V end was cut by 2 bases, the J end by 0 bases, with 5 bases between. CDR3 length: 13 amino acids. Looked up from germline, CDR1 is KGHSH and CDR2 is LQKENI. CDR3 residues: CASSPSLSYEQYF. The DNA for the CDR3 is TGTGCCAGCTCACCATCCCTCTCCTACGAGCAGTACTTC.

V usage is TRBV5-1 and J usage is TRBJ2-6; tentative D call: TRBD2 (5 bases). V was clipped by 2 bases and J by 0 bases, with 6 bases between them. CDR1 SGHRS and CDR2 YFSETQ come from the germline V gene. The CDR3 extends over 15 amino acids. CDR3: CASSLGSSGANVLTF. The CDR3 DNA follows: TGCGCCAGCAGCTTAGGGAGCTCTGGGGCCAACGTCCTGACTTTC.

V is TRBV5-6 and J is TRBJ2-7; 9 nucleotides match TRBD1. Germline trimming cut 0 bases from V and 3 bases from J; bases unmatched to any gene: 1. Germline CDR1 and CDR2: SGHDT and YYEEEE. The CDR3 is made up of 14 amino acids. The CDR3 loop is CASSLGQGVYEQYF. CDR3 DNA: TGTGCCAGCAGCTTGGGACAGGGGGTCTACGAGCAGTACTTC.

This chain joins TRBV11-3 and TRBJ2-2, with D uncertain. This CDR3 is 14 amino acids long. The V end was cut by 2 bases, the J end by 6 bases, with 10 bases between. Looked up from germline, CDR1 is SGHNT and CDR2 is YENEEA. In nucleotides, the CDR3 is TGTGCCAGCAGCTTATTTGAGGAATCCGGGGAGCTGTTTTTT. This translates into CASSLFEESGELFF.

The chain has TRBV10-3 and TRBJ1-1, with TRBD1 as a possible D gene (5 bases). CDR3 length equals 12 residues. The V gene's germline CDR1 is ENHRY and CDR2 SYGVKD. Trimming stripped 2 bases from V and 6 bases from J, with 7 bases between. The CDR3 DNA follows: TGTGCCATCAGTGAGGGACACTCTGAAGCTTTCTTT. Amino acids: CAISEGHSEAFF.

This chain links TRBV5-8 with TRBJ2-2; D may be TRBD1 (5 bases). Germline V gives CDR1 SGHTS, CDR2 YDEGEE. The CDR3 has 13 residues. Trimming cost V 5 bases and J 1 base, with 6 bases left between them. The CDR3: CASRQENTGELFF. The CDR3 bases are TGTGCCAGCAGACAGGAGAACACCGGGGAGCTGTTTTTT.

This chain connects TRBV10-3 to TRBJ2-5; TRBD2 is a possible D gene (6 bases). Germline values: CDR1 ENHRY, CDR2 SYGVKD. The CDR3 contains 14 residues. Trimming took 11 bases from V and 2 from J, leaving 18 bases between them. The CDR3 DNA reads TGTGCCGCACACCCCCGGGACTGGCAAGAGACCCAGTACTTC. Translation gives CAAHPRDWQETQYF.